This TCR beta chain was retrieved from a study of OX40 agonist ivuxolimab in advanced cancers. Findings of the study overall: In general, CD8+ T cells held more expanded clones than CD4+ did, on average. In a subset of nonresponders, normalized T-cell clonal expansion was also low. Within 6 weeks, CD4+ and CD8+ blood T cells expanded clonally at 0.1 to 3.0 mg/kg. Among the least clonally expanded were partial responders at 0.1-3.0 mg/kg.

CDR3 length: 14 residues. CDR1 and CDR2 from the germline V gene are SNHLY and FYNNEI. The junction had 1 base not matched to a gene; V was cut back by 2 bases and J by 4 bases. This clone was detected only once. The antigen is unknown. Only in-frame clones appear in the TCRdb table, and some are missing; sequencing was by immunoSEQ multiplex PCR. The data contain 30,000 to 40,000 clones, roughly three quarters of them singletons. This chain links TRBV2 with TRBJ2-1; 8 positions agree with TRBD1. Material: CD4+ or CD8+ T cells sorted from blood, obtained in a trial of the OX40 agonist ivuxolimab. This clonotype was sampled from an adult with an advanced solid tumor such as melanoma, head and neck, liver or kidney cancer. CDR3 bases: TGTGCCAGCAGTGAAACAGGGGGGTACAATGAGCAGTTCTTC. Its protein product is CASSETGGYNEQFF. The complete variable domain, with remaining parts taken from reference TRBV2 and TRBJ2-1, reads EPEVTQTPSHQVTQMGQEVILRCVPISNHLYFYWYRQILGQKVEFLVSFYNNEISEKSEIFDDQFSVERPDGSNFTLKIRSTKLEDSAMYFCASSETGGYNEQFFGPGTRLTVL.